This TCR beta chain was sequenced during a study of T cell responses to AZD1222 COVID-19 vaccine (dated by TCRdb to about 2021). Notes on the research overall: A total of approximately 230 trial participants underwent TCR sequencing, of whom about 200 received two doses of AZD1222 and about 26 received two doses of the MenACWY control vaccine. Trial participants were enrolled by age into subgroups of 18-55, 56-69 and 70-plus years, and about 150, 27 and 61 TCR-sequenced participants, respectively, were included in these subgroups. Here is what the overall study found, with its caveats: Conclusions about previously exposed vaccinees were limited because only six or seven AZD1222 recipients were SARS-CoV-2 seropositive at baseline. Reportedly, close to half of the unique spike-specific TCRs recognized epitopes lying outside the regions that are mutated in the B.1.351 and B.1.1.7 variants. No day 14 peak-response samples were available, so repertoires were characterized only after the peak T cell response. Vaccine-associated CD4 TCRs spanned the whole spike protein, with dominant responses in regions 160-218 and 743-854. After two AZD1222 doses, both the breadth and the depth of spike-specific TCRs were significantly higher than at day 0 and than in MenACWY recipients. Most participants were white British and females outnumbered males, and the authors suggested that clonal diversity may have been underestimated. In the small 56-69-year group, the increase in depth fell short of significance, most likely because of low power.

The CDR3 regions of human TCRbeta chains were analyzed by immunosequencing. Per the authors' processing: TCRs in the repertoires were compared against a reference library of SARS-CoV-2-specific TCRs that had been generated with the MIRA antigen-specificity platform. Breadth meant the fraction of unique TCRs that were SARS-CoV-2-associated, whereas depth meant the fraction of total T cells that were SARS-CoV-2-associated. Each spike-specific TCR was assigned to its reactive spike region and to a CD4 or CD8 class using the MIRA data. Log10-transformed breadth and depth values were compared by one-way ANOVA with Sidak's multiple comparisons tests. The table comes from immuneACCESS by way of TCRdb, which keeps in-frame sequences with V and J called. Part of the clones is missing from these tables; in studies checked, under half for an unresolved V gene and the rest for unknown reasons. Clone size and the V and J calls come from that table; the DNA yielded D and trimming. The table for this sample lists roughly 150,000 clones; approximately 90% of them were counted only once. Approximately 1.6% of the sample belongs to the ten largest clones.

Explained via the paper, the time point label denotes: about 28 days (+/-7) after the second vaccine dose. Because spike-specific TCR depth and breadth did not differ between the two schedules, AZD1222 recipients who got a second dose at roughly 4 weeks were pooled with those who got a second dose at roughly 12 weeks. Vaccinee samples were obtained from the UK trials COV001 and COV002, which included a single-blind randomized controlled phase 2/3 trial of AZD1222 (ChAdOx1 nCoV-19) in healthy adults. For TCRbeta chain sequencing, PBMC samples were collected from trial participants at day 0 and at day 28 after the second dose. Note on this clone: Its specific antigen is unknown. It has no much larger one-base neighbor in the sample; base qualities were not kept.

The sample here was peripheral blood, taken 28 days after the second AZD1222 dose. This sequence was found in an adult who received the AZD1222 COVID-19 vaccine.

The CDR3 here reads CASSPIDLRGGGPLHF. The bases read TGTGCCAGCAGCCCCATTGACTTGAGGGGCGGGGGACCCCTCCACTTT. Recombination linked TRBV6-2 or TRBV6-3 to TRBJ1-6, with a tentative D gene TRBD1 over 5 matching bases. CDR1 and CDR2, per the germline V gene, are MNHEY and SVGEGT. Reading from cysteine to phenylalanine, the CDR3 counts 16 amino acids. Only the CDR3 portion is preserved as DNA: 48 bases, with reading frame beginning at the first base. At the junction V is shortened by 6 bases and J by 12 bases, with 24 bases in between.